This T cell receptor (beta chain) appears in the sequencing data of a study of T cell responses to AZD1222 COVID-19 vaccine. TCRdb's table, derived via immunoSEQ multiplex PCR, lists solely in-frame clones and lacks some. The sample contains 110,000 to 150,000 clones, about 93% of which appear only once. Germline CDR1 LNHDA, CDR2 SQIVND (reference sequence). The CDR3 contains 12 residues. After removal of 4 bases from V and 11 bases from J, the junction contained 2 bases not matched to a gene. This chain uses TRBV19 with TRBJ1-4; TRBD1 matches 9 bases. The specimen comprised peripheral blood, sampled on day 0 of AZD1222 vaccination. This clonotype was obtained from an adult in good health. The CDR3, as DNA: TGTGCCAGTAGTAACAGGGGGCGTAAACTGTTTTTT. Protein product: CASSNRGRKLFF. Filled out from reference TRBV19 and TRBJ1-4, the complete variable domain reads DGGITQSPKYLFRKEGQNVTLSCEQNLNHDAMYWYRQDPGQGLRLIYYSQIVNDFQKGDIAEGYSVSREKKESFPLTVTSAQKNPTAFYLCASSNRGRKLFFGSGTQLSVL.